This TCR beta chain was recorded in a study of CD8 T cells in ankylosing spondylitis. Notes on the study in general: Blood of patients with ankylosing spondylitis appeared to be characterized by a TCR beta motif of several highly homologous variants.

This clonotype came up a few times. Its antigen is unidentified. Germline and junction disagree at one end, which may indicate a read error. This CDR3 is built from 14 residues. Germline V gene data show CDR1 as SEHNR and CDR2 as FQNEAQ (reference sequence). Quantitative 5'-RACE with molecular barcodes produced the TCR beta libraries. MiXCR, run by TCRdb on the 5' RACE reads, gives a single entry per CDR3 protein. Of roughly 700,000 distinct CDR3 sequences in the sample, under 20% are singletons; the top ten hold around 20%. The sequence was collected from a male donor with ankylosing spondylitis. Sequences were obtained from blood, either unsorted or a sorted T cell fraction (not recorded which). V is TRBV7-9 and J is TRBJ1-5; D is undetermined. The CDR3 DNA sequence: TGTGCCAACAGCTTAGAGGAGGGCAATCAGCCCCAGCATTTT. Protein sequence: CANSLEEGNQPQHF.